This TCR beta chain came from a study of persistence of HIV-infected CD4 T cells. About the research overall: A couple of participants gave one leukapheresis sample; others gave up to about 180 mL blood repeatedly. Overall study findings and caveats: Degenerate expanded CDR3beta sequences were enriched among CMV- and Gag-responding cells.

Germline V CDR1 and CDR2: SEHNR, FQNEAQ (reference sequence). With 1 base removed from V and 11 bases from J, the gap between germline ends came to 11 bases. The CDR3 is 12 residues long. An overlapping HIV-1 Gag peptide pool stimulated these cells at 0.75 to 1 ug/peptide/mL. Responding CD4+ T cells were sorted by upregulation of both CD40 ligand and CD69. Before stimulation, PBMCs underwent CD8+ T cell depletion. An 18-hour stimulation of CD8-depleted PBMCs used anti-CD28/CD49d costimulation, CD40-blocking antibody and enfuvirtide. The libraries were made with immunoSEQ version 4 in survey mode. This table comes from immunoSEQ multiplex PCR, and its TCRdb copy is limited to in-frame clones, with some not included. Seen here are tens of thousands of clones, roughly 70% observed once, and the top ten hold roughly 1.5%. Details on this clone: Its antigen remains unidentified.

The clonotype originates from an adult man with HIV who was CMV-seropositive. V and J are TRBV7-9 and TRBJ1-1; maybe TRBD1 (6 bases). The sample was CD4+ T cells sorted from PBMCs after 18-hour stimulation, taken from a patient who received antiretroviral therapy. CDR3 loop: CASSLERGKAFF. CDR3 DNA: TGTGCCAGCAGCTTAGAAAGGGGGAAGGCTTTCTTT.